This T cell receptor (beta chain) was documented in a study of T cell responses to AZD1222 COVID-19 vaccine. Notes on the study in general: Sampling captured repertoires only after the peak T cell response.

TCRdb keeps only in-frame clones here, not all; method: immunoSEQ multiplex PCR. The sample carries under 200,000 clones, 90% recorded once. In the case of this clone: Its specificity is not known.

V lost 5 bases to trimming and J lost 5 bases; unmatched junction nucleotides: 7. Germline V CDR1 and CDR2: SGHDT, YYEEEE. CDR3 length: 15 residues. The receptor's source is an adult in good health. Here the sequenced sample was peripheral blood, taken on day 0 of AZD1222 vaccination. The chain links TRBV5-6 to TRBJ2-3; TRBD2 matches 11 bases. Here the CDR3 DNA reads TGTGCCAGCAGGGAATTGACTAGCGGGGAAGATACGCAGTATTTT. Translation: CASRELTSGEDTQYF. Based on the CDR3 plus reference TRBV5-6 and TRBJ2-3, the full variable domain is DAGVTQSPTHLIKTRGQQVTLRCSPKSGHDTVSWYQQALGQGPQFIFQYYEEEERQRGNFPDRFSGHQFPNYSSELNVNALLLGDSALYLCASRELTSGEDTQYFGPGTRLTVL.